These 8 T cell receptor beta chains were sequenced from one sample in a study of cytomegalovirus exposure and HLA in healthy donors. The PCR had 60 Vbeta and 13 Jbeta primers. This table comes from immunoSEQ multiplex PCR, and its TCRdb copy is limited to in-frame clones, with some not included. The table has 72,000 or so clones, approximately 77% seen once. The sample taken for sequencing was PBMCs. These receptors all stem from a woman under 40 in good health and CMV-seropositive.

This chain joins TRBV18 and TRBJ2-7, with 8 bases identical to TRBD1. Germline V lookup: CDR1 KGHSH, CDR2 LQKENI. CDR3 length equals 14 residues. The ends lost 6 bases at V and 5 bases at J; junction bases unmatched: 9. As DNA, the CDR3 is TGTGCCAGCTCGCTACAGGGGGAGTCGGACGAGCAGTACTTC. Residues: CASSLQGESDEQYF.

This clone was recorded a few times. The V call is TRBV9, the J call TRBJ2-5; 8 nucleotides line up with TRBD1. The CDR3 spans 14 residues. V was pared by 0 bases and J by 7 bases, with 5 bases of the junction left unmatched. CDR1 SGDLS and CDR2 YYNGEE come from the germline V gene. The CDR3 DNA reads as TGTGCCAGCAGCGTAGCCGGCCAGGGGGCGACCCAGTACTTC. It encodes CASSVAGQGATQYF.

The rearrangement joins TRBV6-1 to TRBJ1-1; tentatively, D is TRBD1 (5 bases). Germline CDR1 and CDR2: MNHNS and SASEGT. V lost 6 bases, J lost 1 base, and 15 bases lay in between. This CDR3 is 15 amino acids long. DNA for the CDR3: TGTGCCAGCAGAAAAACGCGGGACCGGAACACTGAAGCTTTCTTT. It codes for CASRKTRDRNTEAFF.

The CDR3 spells CASSQDDASGGVYEQYF. In DNA form, the CDR3 reads TGCGCCAGCAGCCAAGATGATGCAAGCGGAGGGGTCTACGAGCAGTACTTC. V is TRBV4-1 and J is TRBJ2-7; D possibly corresponds to TRBD2 (6 bases). The CDR3 is made up of 17 amino acids. The V and J ends lost 0 bases and 3 bases respectively, with 18 bases between them. Germline V gives CDR1 MGHRA, CDR2 YSYEKL.

The chain uses TRBV7-9 and TRBJ2-7, with D perhaps TRBD2 (6 bases). Looked up from germline, CDR1 is SEHNR and CDR2 is FQNEAQ (reference sequence). Trimming pared 5 bases from V and 1 base from J, leaving 18 bases between. The CDR3 extends over 16 amino acids. The CDR3 is CASSPLGAGGSYEQYF. CDR3 nucleotide sequence: TGTGCCAGCAGCCCATTGGGCGCCGGGGGATCCTACGAGCAGTACTTC.

The rearrangement uses TRBV6-6 and TRBJ2-5; D is perhaps TRBD2 (6 bases). The DNA end is more similar to TRBJ2-7, so the J call may be wrong. CDR3 length: 16 residues. CDR1 is MNHNY, CDR2 SVGAGI, per germline (reference sequence). CDR3 bases: TGTGCCAGCAGGAGCACCGGGACTTCAGGCCCCTACGAGCAGTACTTC. This sequence encodes CASRSTGTSGPYEQYF.

The CDR3, as DNA: TGTGCCAGCAGCCTCGGGCGACTAGCGGGAGGAGATACGCAGTATTTT. It is translated as CASSLGRLAGGDTQYF. V usage is TRBV13 and J usage is TRBJ2-3, with TRBD2 matching 13 bases. The CDR3 is 16 amino acids. The junction had 7 bases not matched to a gene; V was cut back by 5 bases and J by 5 bases. Germline loops: CDR1 PRHDT, CDR2 FYEKMQ (reference sequence).

Remarks on this clone: The conserved phenylalanine or tryptophan normally closing the CDR3 is absent here, so this likely arose from a read error. The chain carries TRBV6-6 and TRBJ1-3, with D possibly TRBD1 on 5 matching bases. Trimming took off 6 bases at V and 4 bases at J, with 16 bases between the two ends. CDR1 and CDR2 from the germline V gene are MNHNY and SVGAGI (reference sequence). The CDR3 loop spans 15 amino acids. CDR3 bases: TGTGCCAGCAGCCACAGGCCTGGGGGAGGAAACACCATATATCTT. This codes for CASSHRPGGGNTIYL.